This note documents a single T cell receptor (beta chain) sequence. Its antigen is not known. This record comes from a study of radiotherapy plus CTLA-4 blockade in lung cancer. Study information: Among enrolled patients, 15% to 20% responded and around 30% achieved disease control. Study-wide results and limits: Early clone dynamics of blood T cells, plus interferon-beta, reportedly predicted response best. In blood, tumor-derived TCR clones expanded after radiotherapy plus ipilimumab.

CDR1 MNHEY and CDR2 SMNVEV come from the germline V gene (reference sequence). Deletions cut 2 bases from V and 8 bases from J, with 13 bases between. CDR3 length: 14 residues. Repertoires were generated with immunoSEQ multiplex PCR, while TCRdb's copy carries only in-frame clones and drops some. The table lists about 62,000 clones, approximately 76% of them singletons. The source is a human donor with non-small cell lung cancer who had a complete response to radiotherapy plus ipilimumab. The chain links TRBV27 to TRBJ2-1, with a weak D call TRBD2 (6 bases). The sample was peripheral blood, taken from a patient treated with radiotherapy plus ipilimumab. In DNA, the CDR3 is TGTGCCAGCAGTTTAAAACGGGAGTTCGATGAGCAGTTCTTC. Translation gives CASSLKREFDEQFF.